This T cell receptor (beta chain) is drawn from a study of blood T cells in healthy people across ages (dated by TCRdb to between 2014 and 2016). In terms of the full investigation: In model experiments, roughly one uniquely barcoded TCR beta cDNA molecule per two T cells was captured by template switching. To avoid experimental bias, donors of different ages were randomly spread across the sequencing lanes. Four age groups were formed from the donors: young (average roughly 16 years), middle-aged (approximately 40), aged (under 70) and long-lived (more than 75). For two donors (one aged 18 to 30 and one aged 80 or older), the study analyzed two additional independent replicas of 1 million unique cDNA reads from the same blood draw. The study measured age-related changes in TCR beta repertoire diversity using deep sequencing normalized with unique cDNA molecular identifiers. Broader findings and caveats from the paper: Estimates of total diversity from one million sequenced T cells were regarded as lower bounds and underestimates. Compared with the aged group, the long-lived group had more naive CD4+ T cells, fewer expanded clones and increased TCR diversity, suggesting age selection. Observed TCR beta diversity per million T cells fell roughly linearly with age, and a significant reduction was already apparent by age roughly 40. Donor CMV infection status was unknown, potentially confounding age-related changes in expanded clonotypes. The percentage of naive T cells measured by flow cytometry correlated strongly with observed TCR beta diversity. Since profiling was done on bulk unsorted PBMCs, naive and antigen-experienced compartments could not be conclusively compared.

On this clonotype itself: Its antigen remains unidentified. Base qualities are not recorded, but no much larger clone differs from it by a single base.

Trimming removed 6 bases from V and 2 bases from J; the gene matches leave 6 bases unexplained. The CDR3 covers 14 residues, taking in both the cysteine and the phenylalanine. Here the CDR3 DNA is all that survives: 42 bases in frame from base 1. The donors were roughly 40 Caucasian individuals from Russia, aged about 6 to 100 years, who were systemically healthy. Roughly 11 milliliters of peripheral blood were drawn from each donor into EDTA-treated Vacutainer tubes. Ficoll-Paque density-gradient centrifugation was used to isolate PBMCs, with at least 6 million per sample. Total RNA, at least 5 micrograms per sample, was extracted from PBMCs with Trizol reagent. For every donor, flow cytometry on a PBMC aliquot measured the percentage of naive CD45RAhigh/CD27high T cells. Library preparation was by 5' RACE. A second PCR of about 6 to 11 cycles was run with a J-beta primer mix and a sample-barcoded 5' primer. A unique molecular identifier was introduced onto each TCR beta cDNA molecule by a template-switch 5' adaptor carrying 12 random nucleotides. Each sample yielded at least 2.5 million CDR3-containing paired-end reads. First-strand cDNA synthesis was performed from all RNA using the Mint cDNA synthesis kit, with priming by a TRBC-specific oligonucleotide. After uracil-DNA glycosylase treatment, a first 18-cycle PCR used universal primers M1SS and BC2_uni_R on all cDNA. Under the source paper's analysis protocol: For normalization, 1 million high-quality reads, each with a distinct molecular identifier, were randomly selected from each sample. Reads sharing molecular identifiers were discarded rather than binned into consensus sequences. MiTCR, run with a Q25 quality threshold and the strictest error-elimination algorithm, handled CDR3 identification, clonotype clustering and error correction. A nonparametric unseen species model with Euler transformation was used to estimate a lower bound on total TCR beta diversity. TCRdb redid the processing of the public reads, applying fastp at Q25 and MiXCR, and retained in-frame beta chains. All rows with the same CDR3 protein become a single entry with the most common DNA and genes. These V and J calls are TCRdb output, not the study's own analysis. The sample table shows around 2 million distinct CDR3 sequences, and about two fifths are seen once. Of the sample, more than 20% falls within the top ten clones.

The TCR sequence derives from a human donor in good health. The chain couples TRBV12-3 or TRBV12-4 to TRBJ1-1; TRBD1 agrees with 7 junctional bases. The material sequenced was blood. CDR3 loop: CASSMGQTNTEAFF. Here is the DNA: TGTGCCAGCAGCATGGGACAGACTAACACTGAAGCTTTCTTT.